What follows are 26 T cell receptor beta chains derived from one specimen sequenced in a study of T cell responses to AZD1222 COVID-19 vaccine. Sequencing used immunoSEQ multiplex PCR; TCRdb keeps in-frame clones, though not all of them. The sample lists about 130,000 clones, under 90% seen once, with around 5.9% in the top ten. The material sequenced was peripheral blood, taken on day 0 of AZD1222 vaccination. These receptors all come from an adult in good health.

This clone is labeled as medium-sized. The chain employs TRBV30 and TRBJ2-1, with D hard to call. Trimming cost V 4 bases and J 0 bases, with 13 bases left between them. CDR3 size: 15 residues. Germline lookup yields CDR1 GTSNPN and CDR2 SVGIG (reference sequence). The CDR3 here is CAWTPLASSYNEQFF. The CDR3 nucleotides read TGTGCCTGGACCCCCTTGGCGAGCTCCTACAATGAGCAGTTCTTC.

This clone was seen a few times. CDR3 loop: CASLRDRGPYEQYF. DNA for the CDR3: TGTGCCAGCCTGCGGGACAGGGGTCCCTACGAGCAGTACTTC. This chain links TRBV2 with TRBJ2-7, with 10 bases aligning to TRBD1. V gave up 8 bases and J gave up 2 bases; unmatched junction bases: 6. CDR3 size: 14 residues. Looked up from germline, CDR1 is SNHLY and CDR2 is FYNNEI.

The CDR3 DNA follows: TGTGCCAGCAGCCGAGCGGGTGGTGAAAAACTGTTTTTT. Residues: CASSRAGGEKLFF. This chain joins TRBV3-1 (or the pseudogene TRBV3-2) and TRBJ1-4, with D unresolved. Trimming removed 4 bases at V and 7 bases at J, with 10 bases between. Germline values: CDR1 LGHDT, CDR2 YNNKEL (reference sequence). The CDR3 contains 13 residues.

J is TRBJ1-6 and V is TRBV30; weak D call: TRBD1 (5 bases). CDR3 length: 15 residues. CDR1 GTSNPN and CDR2 SVGIG come from the germline V gene (reference sequence). With 2 bases removed from V and 13 bases from J, the gap between germline ends came to 21 bases. DNA of the CDR3: TGTGCCTGGAGTCCTCCAGGGAAATCTATTTTCCCCCTCCACTTT. Translating it yields CAWSPPGKSIFPLHF.

J is TRBJ2-7 and V is TRBV18; possible D gene TRBD2, 5 bases. The CDR3 loop spans 14 amino acids. The V gene's germline CDR1 is KGHSH and CDR2 LQKENI. The germline V and J ends were trimmed by 3 bases and 4 bases, with 13 bases remaining between them. The CDR3 DNA sequence: TGTGCCAGCTCACCGAGGACTGATCCTTACGAGCAGTACTTC. This gives the protein CASSPRTDPYEQYF.

V gene TRBV4-2 combines with J gene TRBJ1-1; D possibly corresponds to TRBD1 (6 bases). V was cut by 2 bases and J by 4 bases, with 20 bases left in between. The germline gives CDR1 LGHNA, CDR2 YNFKEQ. The CDR3 is made up of 17 amino acids. The CDR3 region is CASSQFVGGQGVTEAFF. The CDR3 DNA is TGTGCCAGCAGCCAATTTGTAGGGGGGCAGGGAGTCACTGAAGCTTTCTTT.

This rearrangement joins TRBV2 to TRBJ2-1; unclear D gene. The germline V gene encodes CDR1 SNHLY and CDR2 FYNNEI. The V end lost 6 bases, the J end lost 5 bases, and 5 bases lay between the germline ends. The CDR3 is 11 amino acids. CDR3 sequence: CASRPDNEQFF. The CDR3 DNA is TGTGCCAGCAGGCCAGACAATGAGCAGTTCTTC.

The V and J genes are TRBV29-1 and TRBJ1-1; D is undetermined. The CDR3 sequence is 16 residues long. Germline CDR1 is SQVTM and CDR2 is ANQGSEA. V lost 1 base and J lost 8, with 23 bases in between. The CDR3 DNA reads TGCAGCGTTGAAGCTAGCCCGGGAGAGGACTGGATCGAAGCTTTCTTT. Protein product: CSVEASPGEDWIEAFF. Filled out from reference TRBV29-1 and TRBJ1-1, the complete variable domain reads SAVISQKPSRDICQRGTSLTIQCQVDSQVTMMFWYRQQPGQSLTLIATANQGSEATYESGFVIDKFPISRPNLTFSTLTVSNMSPEDSSIYLCSVEASPGEDWIEAFFGQGTRLTVV.

This chain connects TRBV5-1 to TRBJ1-6, with 9 bases matching TRBD1. V shed 0 bases, J shed 3 bases, and the junction held 4 bases outside the gene matches. Germline CDR1 SGHRS, CDR2 YFSETQ. This CDR3 comprises 17 residues. The CDR3 nucleotides are TGCGCCAGCAGCTTGGGCTGGACAGGGGACTATAATTCACCCCTCCACTTT. Translating gives CASSLGWTGDYNSPLHF.

The chain has TRBV2 and TRBJ1-1; D gene ambiguous. This CDR3 has 13 amino acids. The V gene's germline CDR1 is SNHLY and CDR2 FYNNEI. V lost 5 bases to trimming and J lost 1 base, with 8 bases between them. CDR3 coding DNA: TGTGCCAGCAGTCAGACACAGAACACTGAAGCTTTCTTT. Translated: CASSQTQNTEAFF.

This chain joins TRBV25-1 and TRBJ2-3; a possible D gene is TRBD2 (5 bases). There are 14 residues in the CDR3. Germline loops: CDR1 MGHDK, CDR2 SYGVNS. V lost 4 bases and J lost 1, with 9 bases in between. The CDR3 sequence: CASSAGWGTDTQYF. DNA for the CDR3: TGTGCCAGCAGTGCGGGGTGGGGCACAGATACGCAGTATTTT. Together with reference TRBV25-1 and TRBJ2-3, the CDR3 gives the full variable domain: EADIYQTPRYLVIGTGKKITLECSQTMGHDKMYWYQQDPGMELHLIHYSYGVNSTEKGDLSSESTVSRIRTEHFPLTLESARPSHTSQYLCASSAGWGTDTQYFGPGTRLTVL.

This clone appeared once. The V and J genes are TRBV6-5 and TRBJ2-2; D unresolved. The germline V and J ends were trimmed by 2 bases and 6 bases, with 10 bases remaining between them. CDR3 length equals 14 residues. Germline CDR1 reads MNHEY; CDR2 reads SVGAGI. For the CDR3, the DNA is TGTGCCAGCAGTTACGAGACGGGCGCCGGGGAGCTGTTTTTT. It specifies CASSYETGAGELFF.

V and J are TRBV19 and TRBJ1-3; D gene unclear. The germline CDR1 and CDR2 sequences are LNHDA and SQIVND (reference sequence). CDR3 length equals 16 residues. The V end lost 1 base, the J end lost 0 bases, and 10 bases lay between the germline ends. CDR3 sequence reads: CASSIGSKSSGNTIYF. The DNA for the CDR3 is TGTGCCAGTAGTATAGGCTCGAAGAGCTCTGGAAACACCATATATTTT.

The chain combines TRBV10-3 with TRBJ1-4; TRBD1 might be the D (5 bases). Trimming took off 6 bases at V and 10 bases at J, with 9 bases between the two ends. From germline, CDR1 is ENHRY and CDR2 SYGVKD. This CDR3 has 11 amino acids. CDR3 residues: CAISAGGKLFF. In DNA form, the CDR3 reads TGTGCCATCAGCGCGGGGGGAAAACTGTTTTTT.

In DNA form, the CDR3 reads TGTGCCAGTAGTGGCGACAGGGGATTTCCTAGCACTGAAGCTTTCTTT. Translated, it gives CASSGDRGFPSTEAFF. This chain links TRBV19 with TRBJ1-1; 8 positions match TRBD1. V gave up 5 bases and J gave up 4 bases; unmatched junction bases: 12. The CDR3 covers 16 residues. Germline V lookup: CDR1 LNHDA, CDR2 SQIVND (reference sequence).

The V and J genes are TRBV5-1 and TRBJ2-5; maybe TRBD2 (6 bases). This CDR3 has 15 residues. Germline loops: CDR1 SGHRS, CDR2 YFSETQ. The V end was cut by 0 bases, the J end by 5 bases, with 14 bases between. This CDR3 reads CASSLDPAGQETQYF. DNA for the CDR3: TGCGCCAGCAGCTTGGATCCGGCGGGGCAGGAGACCCAGTACTTC.

This clone appeared a single time. The J gene is TRBJ1-5, the V gene TRBV27; D remains ambiguous. This CDR3 comprises 16 residues. V lost 2 bases to trimming and J lost 1 base, with 12 bases between them. Germline V gene sequence: CDR1 MNHEY, CDR2 SMNVEV (reference sequence). The CDR3 coding sequence is TGTGCCAGCAGTTTAATGTACACCGAGAGCAATCAGCCCCAGCATTTT. Translation gives CASSLMYTESNQPQHF.

The chain combines TRBV5-8 with TRBJ1-2; the D gene is possibly TRBD1 (6 bases). The germline CDR1 and CDR2 sequences are SGHTS and YDEGEE. The CDR3 loop spans 13 amino acids. V lost 1 base to trimming and J lost 4 bases, with 8 bases between them. The CDR3 DNA follows: TGTGCCAGCAGCTTGCAGGGGAGCTATGGCTACACCTTC. Amino acids: CASSLQGSYGYTF.

This chain connects TRBV5-1 to TRBJ2-7; 7 bases map to TRBD1. Germline loops: CDR1 SGHRS, CDR2 YFSETQ. After removal of 5 bases from V and 2 bases from J, the junction contained 4 bases not matched to a gene. The length of the CDR3 is 13 residues. CDR3 nucleotides: TGCGCCAGCAGTGGGGACAGACCCTACGAGCAGTACTTC. It encodes CASSGDRPYEQYF.

This rearrangement joins TRBV29-1 to TRBJ1-1; D gene ambiguous. The CDR3 has 11 amino acids. V was shortened by 4 bases and J by 1 base, with 4 bases between the two germline ends. Germline V gene data show CDR1 as SQVTM and CDR2 as ANQGSEA. This CDR3 reads CSVVPNTEAFF. The CDR3 nucleotides are TGCAGCGTTGTTCCGAACACTGAAGCTTTCTTT.

This clone was counted between two and nine times. The V gene is TRBV4-1, the J gene TRBJ1-1, with D tentatively TRBD1 (5 bases). Germline loops: CDR1 MGHRA, CDR2 YSYEKL. There are 16 residues in the CDR3. V lost 4 bases and J 3 bases, leaving 18 bases between the germline ends. CDR3 in amino acids: CASSPGRGLWYTEAFF. For the CDR3, the DNA is TGCGCCAGCAGCCCAGGGAGAGGTTTGTGGTACACTGAAGCTTTCTTT.

J is TRBJ2-7 and V is TRBV4-3, with D hard to call. CDR1 is LGHNA, CDR2 YSLEER, per germline. The CDR3 contains 16 residues. V gave up 2 bases and J gave up 6 bases, with 20 bases separating them. The CDR3 spells CASSQLGRIEVAEQYF. Here the CDR3 DNA reads TGCGCCAGCAGCCAACTCGGTCGAATCGAGGTGGCCGAGCAGTACTTC.

This chain uses TRBV3-1 (or the pseudogene TRBV3-2) with TRBJ1-5, with D maybe TRBD1 (6 bases). CDR3 length: 15 residues. Trimming left V 6 bases short and J 0 bases short, with 12 bases between. CDR1 is LGHDT and CDR2 is YNNKEL in the germline V gene (reference sequence). The CDR3 nucleotides are TGTGCCAGCAGGCAGGGGATGAGTAGCAATCAGCCCCAGCATTTT. Its translation is CASRQGMSSNQPQHF.

The gene calls are TRBV29-1 and TRBJ2-7; 7 bases align to TRBD1. This CDR3 is 13 amino acids long. CDR1 is SQVTM and CDR2 is ANQGSEA in the germline V gene. After removal of 4 bases from V and 0 bases from J, the junction contained 3 bases not matched to a gene. For the CDR3, the DNA is TGCAGCGTTGGGGGACAGAGCTCCTACGAGCAGTACTTC. Protein sequence: CSVGGQSSYEQYF.

The chain has TRBV18 and TRBJ1-1; perhaps TRBD1 as D (5 bases). CDR1 KGHSH and CDR2 LQKENI come from the germline V gene. The CDR3 spans 13 residues. The V end was cut by 3 bases, the J end by 4 bases, with 9 bases between. The CDR3 DNA follows: TGTGCCAGCTCACCGACCGGGGGCACTGAAGCTTTCTTT. Protein sequence: CASSPTGGTEAFF.

The chain couples TRBV6-5 to TRBJ2-2, with TRBD2 matching 8 bases. The CDR3 covers 14 residues. CDR1 and CDR2 (germline): MNHEY, SVGAGI. Trimming took 6 bases from V and 4 from J; bases not matched to a gene: 4. The DNA of the CDR3 is TGTGCCAGCAGGCCTGCGGGGGGCACCGGGGAGCTGTTTTTT. It is translated as CASRPAGGTGELFF.